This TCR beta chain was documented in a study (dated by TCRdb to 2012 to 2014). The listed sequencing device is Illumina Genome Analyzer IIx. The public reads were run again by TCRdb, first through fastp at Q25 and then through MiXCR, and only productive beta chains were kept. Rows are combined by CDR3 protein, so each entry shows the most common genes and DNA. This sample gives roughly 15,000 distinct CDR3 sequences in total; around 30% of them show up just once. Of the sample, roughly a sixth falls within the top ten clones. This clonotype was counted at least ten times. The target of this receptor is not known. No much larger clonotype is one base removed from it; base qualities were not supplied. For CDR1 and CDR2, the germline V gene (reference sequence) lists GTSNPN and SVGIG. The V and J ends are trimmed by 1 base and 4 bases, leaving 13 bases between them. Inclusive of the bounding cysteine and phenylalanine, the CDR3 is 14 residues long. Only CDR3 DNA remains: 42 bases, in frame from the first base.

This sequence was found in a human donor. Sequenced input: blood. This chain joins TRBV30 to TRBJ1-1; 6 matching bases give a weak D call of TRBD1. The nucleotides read TGTGCCTGGAGTGGTTGGGGGCCTGGCACTGAAGCTTTCTTT. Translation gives CAWSGWGPGTEAFF.